This entry lists 11 T cell receptor beta chains sequenced from one sample in a study of PD-L1 blockade in urothelial cancer (dated by TCRdb to between 2016 and 2019). The library was generated by the immunoSEQ multiplex PCR assay. TCRdb re-hosts the immuneACCESS table, in-frame sequences only. Its copies lack some clones; in the studies checked, an unresolved V gene accounts for under half of them, and the cause for the rest is not known. The sample data list 50,000 to 60,000 clones, and around 83% of these were observed just once. The top ten constitute 2.9% of the sample. The source was PBMCs, collected around atezolizumab (anti-PD-L1) treatment. The source of these receptors is a man in his fifties or sixties with urothelial cancer.

This rearrangement joins TRBV7-3 to TRBJ2-1, with a tentative D call TRBD1 (5 bases). Per germline, CDR1 SGHTA and CDR2 FQGTGA. This CDR3 spans 15 amino acids. Trimming pared 3 bases from V and 3 bases from J, leaving 12 bases between. CDR3 in DNA: TGTGCCAGCAGCTTTGGACATGGTCACTACAATGAGCAGTTCTTC. Translated, it gives CASSFGHGHYNEQFF.

V usage is TRBV5-1 and J usage is TRBJ2-1; D gene unclear. Germline loops: CDR1 SGHRS, CDR2 YFSETQ. Trimming cost V 4 bases and J 1 base, with 9 bases left between them. The CDR3 length is 14 residues. The CDR3, as DNA: TGCGCCAGCAGCCCCGGGTCTTCCTACAATGAGCAGTTCTTC. Protein: CASSPGSSYNEQFF.

The chain joins TRBV7-2 to TRBJ2-1; 7 bases match TRBD2. Germline V gene sequence: CDR1 SGHTA, CDR2 FQGNSA. The CDR3 consists of 14 residues. Trimming removed 1 base from V and 3 bases from J; junction bases left unmatched: 0. The CDR3 DNA follows: TGTGCCAGCAGCTTAGGGGGGGGCTACAATGAGCAGTTCTTC. Amino acids: CASSLGGGYNEQFF.

V is TRBV6-1 and J is TRBJ2-7; 7 positions agree with TRBD2. The CDR3 runs to 12 residues. The germline V gene has CDR1 MNHNS and CDR2 SASEGT. The V segment lost 6 bases and the J segment 5 bases; nucleotides outside the gene matches: 4. CDR3 sequence (DNA): TGTGCCAGCAGGCGAAGCGGGAACGAGCAGTACTTC. It codes for CASRRSGNEQYF.

The chain joins TRBV6-5 to TRBJ2-7, with a possible D match to TRBD1 (6 bases). V dropped 2 bases and J dropped 3 bases, with 14 bases sitting between them. The CDR3 is made up of 15 amino acids. Germline V lookup: CDR1 MNHEY, CDR2 SVGAGI. The CDR3 nucleotides read TGTGCCAGCAGTTACCCCCAGGGGAATTACTACGAGCAGTACTTC. Protein product: CASSYPQGNYYEQYF.

The chain couples TRBV5-1 to TRBJ1-4; D is ambiguous. V lost 1 base to trimming and J lost 5 bases, with 9 bases between them. Germline CDR1 is SGHRS and CDR2 is YFSETQ. This CDR3 contains 14 residues. In DNA form, the CDR3 reads TGCGCCAGCAGCTTGACCCCTGAGAATGAAAAACTGTTTTTT. It yields the protein CASSLTPENEKLFF.

The V call is TRBV27, the J call TRBJ2-2; weak D call: TRBD2 (6 bases). V lost 4 bases to trimming and J lost 4 bases, with 13 bases between them. The germline gives CDR1 MNHEY, CDR2 SMNVEV (reference sequence). CDR3 length: 15 residues. CDR3 sequence: CASSSAFGSTGELFF. In nucleotides, the CDR3 is TGTGCCAGCAGTTCCGCCTTCGGGAGCACCGGGGAGCTGTTTTTT.

V and J are TRBV18 and TRBJ1-1; D gene ambiguous. The CDR3 totals 13 residues. V lost 2 bases to trimming and J lost 1 base, with 5 bases between them. The V gene's germline CDR1 is KGHSH and CDR2 LQKENI. CDR3 sequence reads: CASSPTRNTEAFF. CDR3 sequence (DNA): TGTGCCAGCTCACCAACAAGGAACACTGAAGCTTTCTTT.

The rearrangement joins TRBV15 to TRBJ1-1, with a tentative D call TRBD1 (6 bases). Germline-derived CDR1 and CDR2 are LNHNV and YYDKDF (reference sequence). Trimming shortened V by 6 bases and J by 1 base, and 9 bases separated the two germline ends. The CDR3 runs to 13 residues. CDR3: CATRRTENTEAFF. CDR3 in DNA: TGTGCCACCAGGCGGACAGAGAACACTGAAGCTTTCTTT.

This clone has only one observation. The chain combines TRBV11-2 with TRBJ2-3; TRBD2 aligns across 11 bases. This CDR3 region has 18 residues. From germline, CDR1 is SGHAT and CDR2 FQNNGV. J was trimmed by 0 bases and V by 4 bases; bases with no gene match: 9. The CDR3 region has the DNA TGTGCCAGCAGCTCCCGCCTGACTAGCGGGACTAGCACAGATACGCAGTATTTT. Its translation is CASSSRLTSGTSTDTQYF.

The chain couples TRBV19 to TRBJ1-1, with 7 nucleotides matching TRBD1. CDR3 length: 15 amino acids. Germline CDR1 is LNHDA and CDR2 is SQIVND (reference sequence). The V and J ends lost 8 bases and 7 bases, in that order; junction bases with no gene match: 16. The CDR3 nucleotides read TGTGCCAGTGTTGAGACAGGGAGTAGACCTCATGAAGCTTTCTTT. Translating it yields CASVETGSRPHEAFF. Looking up the rest from reference TRBV19 and TRBJ1-1 gives the full variable domain: DGGITQSPKYLFRKEGQNVTLSCEQNLNHDAMYWYRQDPGQGLRLIYYSQIVNDFQKGDIAEGYSVSREKKESFPLTVTSAQKNPTAFYLCASVETGSRPHEAFFGQGTRLTVV.